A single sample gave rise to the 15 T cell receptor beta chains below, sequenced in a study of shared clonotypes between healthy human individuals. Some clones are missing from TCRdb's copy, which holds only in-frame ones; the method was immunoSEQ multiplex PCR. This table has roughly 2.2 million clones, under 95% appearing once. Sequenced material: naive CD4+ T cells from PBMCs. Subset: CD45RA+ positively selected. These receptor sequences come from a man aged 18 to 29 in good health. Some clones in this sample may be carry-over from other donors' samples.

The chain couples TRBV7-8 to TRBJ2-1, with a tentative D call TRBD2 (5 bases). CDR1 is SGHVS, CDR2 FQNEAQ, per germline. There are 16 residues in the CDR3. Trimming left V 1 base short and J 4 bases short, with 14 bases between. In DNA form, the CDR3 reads TGTGCCAGCAGCTTAGAGGCGGGTGTAGTTTACAATGAGCAGTTCTTC. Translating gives CASSLEAGVVYNEQFF.

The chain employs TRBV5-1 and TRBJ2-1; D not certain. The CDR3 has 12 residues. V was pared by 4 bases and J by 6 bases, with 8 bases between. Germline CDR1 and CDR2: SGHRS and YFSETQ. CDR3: CASSATFNEQFF. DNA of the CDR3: TGCGCCAGCAGCGCCACTTTCAATGAGCAGTTCTTC.

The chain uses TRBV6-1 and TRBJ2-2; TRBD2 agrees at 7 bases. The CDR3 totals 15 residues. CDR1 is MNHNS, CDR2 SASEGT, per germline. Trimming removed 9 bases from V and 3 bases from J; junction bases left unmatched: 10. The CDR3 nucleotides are TGTGCCAGTCGGGAGGCACCTTGGGACACCGGGGAGCTGTTTTTT. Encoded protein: CASREAPWDTGELFF.

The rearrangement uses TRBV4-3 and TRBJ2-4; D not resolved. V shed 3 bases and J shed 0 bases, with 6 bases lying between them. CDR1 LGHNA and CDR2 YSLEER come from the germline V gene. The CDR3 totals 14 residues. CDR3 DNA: TGCGCCAGCAGCCAGAGACTAGCCAAAAACATTCAGTACTTC. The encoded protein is CASSQRLAKNIQYF.

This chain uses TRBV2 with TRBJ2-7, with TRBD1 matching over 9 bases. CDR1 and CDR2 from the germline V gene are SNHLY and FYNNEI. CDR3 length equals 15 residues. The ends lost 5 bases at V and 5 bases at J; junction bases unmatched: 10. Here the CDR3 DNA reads TGTGCCAGCAGTTTAAATACAGGGGGCTTCAACGAGCAGTACTTC. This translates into CASSLNTGGFNEQYF.

CDR3 bases: TGTGCCAGCAGCTTGAAGTACAGACTGGCCACTGAAGCTTTCTTT. It codes for CASSLKYRLATEAFF. The chain uses TRBV5-8 and TRBJ1-1; D is unclear. This CDR3 is built from 15 residues. Trimming pared 1 base from V and 4 bases from J, leaving 14 bases between. The germline gives CDR1 SGHTS, CDR2 YDEGEE.

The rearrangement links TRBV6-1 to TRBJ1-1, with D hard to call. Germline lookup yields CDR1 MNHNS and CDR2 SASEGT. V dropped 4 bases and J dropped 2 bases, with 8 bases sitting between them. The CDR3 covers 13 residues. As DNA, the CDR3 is TGTGCCAGCAGTGCTGTGGGAAACACTGAAGCTTTCTTT. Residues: CASSAVGNTEAFF.

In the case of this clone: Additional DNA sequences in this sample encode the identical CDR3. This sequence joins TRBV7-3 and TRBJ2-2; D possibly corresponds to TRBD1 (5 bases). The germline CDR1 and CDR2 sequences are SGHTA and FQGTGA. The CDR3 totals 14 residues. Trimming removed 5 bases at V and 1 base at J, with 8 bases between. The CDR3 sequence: CASSTDRNTGELFF. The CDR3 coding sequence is TGTGCCAGCAGCACCGACAGGAACACCGGGGAGCTGTTTTTT.

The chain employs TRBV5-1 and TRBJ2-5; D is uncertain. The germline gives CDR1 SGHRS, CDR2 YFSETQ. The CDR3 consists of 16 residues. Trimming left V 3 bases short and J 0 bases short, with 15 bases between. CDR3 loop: CASSSDFKEYQETQYF. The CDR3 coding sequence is TGCGCCAGCAGCTCTGACTTTAAGGAGTACCAAGAGACCCAGTACTTC.

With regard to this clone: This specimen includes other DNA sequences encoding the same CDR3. The CDR3 loop is CASSVTVNTEAFF. The CDR3 DNA reads TGCGCCAGCAGTGTGACAGTGAACACTGAAGCTTTCTTT. The chain links TRBV5-1 to TRBJ1-1; D may be TRBD1 (5 bases). The CDR3 runs 13 residues. Deletions cut 5 bases from V and 0 bases from J, with 8 bases between. The V gene's germline CDR1 is SGHRS and CDR2 YFSETQ.

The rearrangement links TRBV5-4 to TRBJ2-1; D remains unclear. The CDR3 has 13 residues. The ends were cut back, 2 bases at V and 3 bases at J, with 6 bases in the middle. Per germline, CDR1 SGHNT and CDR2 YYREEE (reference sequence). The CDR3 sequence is CASSFKGYNEQFF. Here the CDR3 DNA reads TGTGCCAGCAGCTTCAAAGGCTACAATGAGCAGTTCTTC.

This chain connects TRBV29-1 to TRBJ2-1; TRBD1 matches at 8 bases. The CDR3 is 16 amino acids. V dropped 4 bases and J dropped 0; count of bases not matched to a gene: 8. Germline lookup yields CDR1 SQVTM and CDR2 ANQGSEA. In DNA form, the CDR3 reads TGCAGCGTTGTTAACAGGGGGGCGAGCTCCTACAATGAGCAGTTCTTC. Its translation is CSVVNRGASSYNEQFF.

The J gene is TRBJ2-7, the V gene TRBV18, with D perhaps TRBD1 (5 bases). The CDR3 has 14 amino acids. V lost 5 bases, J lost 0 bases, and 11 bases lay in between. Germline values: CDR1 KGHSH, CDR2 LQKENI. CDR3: CASSTDSPSYEQYF. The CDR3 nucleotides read TGTGCCAGCTCAACCGACAGCCCCTCCTACGAGCAGTACTTC.

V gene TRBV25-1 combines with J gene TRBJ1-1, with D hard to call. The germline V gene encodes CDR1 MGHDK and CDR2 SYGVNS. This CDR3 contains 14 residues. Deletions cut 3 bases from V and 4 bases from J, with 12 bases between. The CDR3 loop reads CASSEGFSGTEAFF. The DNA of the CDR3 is TGTGCCAGCAGTGAGGGGTTCTCTGGCACTGAAGCTTTCTTT.

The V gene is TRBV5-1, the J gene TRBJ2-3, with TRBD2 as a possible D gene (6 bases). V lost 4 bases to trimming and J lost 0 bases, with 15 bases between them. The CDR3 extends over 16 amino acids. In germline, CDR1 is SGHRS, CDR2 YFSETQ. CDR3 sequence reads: CASSPLSGYSTDTQYF. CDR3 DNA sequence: TGCGCCAGCAGCCCCCTTAGCGGCTATAGCACAGATACGCAGTATTTT.